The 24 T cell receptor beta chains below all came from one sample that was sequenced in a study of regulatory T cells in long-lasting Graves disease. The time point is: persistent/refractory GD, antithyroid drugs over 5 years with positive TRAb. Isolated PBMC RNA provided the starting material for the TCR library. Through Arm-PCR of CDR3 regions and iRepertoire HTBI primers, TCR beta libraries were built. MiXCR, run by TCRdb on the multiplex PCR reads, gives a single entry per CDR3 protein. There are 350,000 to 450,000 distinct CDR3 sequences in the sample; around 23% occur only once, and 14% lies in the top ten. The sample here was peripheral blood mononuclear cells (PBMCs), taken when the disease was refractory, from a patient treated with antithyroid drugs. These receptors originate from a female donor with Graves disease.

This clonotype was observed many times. This CDR3 reads CAWSRGDNYGYTF. The CDR3 bases are TGTGCCTGGAGTAGGGGGGATAACTATGGCTACACCTTC. The chain uses TRBV30 and TRBJ1-2, with a possible D match to TRBD1 (6 bases). Germline CDR1 GTSNPN, CDR2 SVGIG (reference sequence). The V end lost 2 bases, the J end lost 1 base, and 8 bases lay between the germline ends. The CDR3 has 13 residues.

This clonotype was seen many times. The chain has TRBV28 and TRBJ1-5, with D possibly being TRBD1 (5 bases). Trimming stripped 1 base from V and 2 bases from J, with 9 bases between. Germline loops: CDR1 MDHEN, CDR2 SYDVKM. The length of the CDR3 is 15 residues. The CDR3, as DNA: TGTGCCAGCAGTTTATCAGGGAGGGGCAATCAGCCCCAGCATTTT. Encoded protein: CASSLSGRGNQPQHF.

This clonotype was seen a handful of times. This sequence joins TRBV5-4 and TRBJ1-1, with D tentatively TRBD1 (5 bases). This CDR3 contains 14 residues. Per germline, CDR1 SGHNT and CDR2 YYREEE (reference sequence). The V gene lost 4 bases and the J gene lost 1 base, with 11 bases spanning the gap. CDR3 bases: TGTGCCAGCAGCCGCATAGGACAGAACACTGAAGCTTTCTTT. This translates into CASSRIGQNTEAFF.

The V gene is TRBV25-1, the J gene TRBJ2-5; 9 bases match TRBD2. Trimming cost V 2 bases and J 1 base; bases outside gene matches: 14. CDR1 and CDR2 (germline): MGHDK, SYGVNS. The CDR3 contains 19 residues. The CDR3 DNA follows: TGTGCCAGCAGTGAACGGAGGGGGAGAACTAGCGGGCTCCAAGAGACCCAGTACTTC. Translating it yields CASSERRGRTSGLQETQYF.

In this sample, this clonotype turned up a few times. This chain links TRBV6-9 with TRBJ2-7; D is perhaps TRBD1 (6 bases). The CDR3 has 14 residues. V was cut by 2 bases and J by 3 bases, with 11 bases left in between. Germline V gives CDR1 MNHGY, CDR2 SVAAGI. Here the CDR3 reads CASSYQGYGYEQYF. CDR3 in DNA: TGTGCCAGCAGTTATCAGGGGTACGGCTACGAGCAGTACTTC.

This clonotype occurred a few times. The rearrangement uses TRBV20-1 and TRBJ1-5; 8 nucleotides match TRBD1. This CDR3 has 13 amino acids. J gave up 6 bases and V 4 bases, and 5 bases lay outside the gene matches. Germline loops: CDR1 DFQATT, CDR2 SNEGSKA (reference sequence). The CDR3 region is CSAKQGGSQPQHF. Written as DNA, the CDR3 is TGCAGTGCTAAACAGGGGGGGTCTCAGCCCCAGCATTTT.

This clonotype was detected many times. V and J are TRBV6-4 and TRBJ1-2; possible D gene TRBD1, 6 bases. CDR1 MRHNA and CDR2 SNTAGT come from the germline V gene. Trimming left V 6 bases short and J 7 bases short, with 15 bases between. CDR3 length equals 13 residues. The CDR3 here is CASRQGPTGGYTF. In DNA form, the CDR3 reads TGTGCCAGCAGACAGGGCCCTACAGGTGGCTACACCTTC.

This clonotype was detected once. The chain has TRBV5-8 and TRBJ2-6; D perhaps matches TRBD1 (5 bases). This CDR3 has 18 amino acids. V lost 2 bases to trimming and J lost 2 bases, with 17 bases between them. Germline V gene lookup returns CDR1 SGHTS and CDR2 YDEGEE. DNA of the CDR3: TGTGCCAGCAGCTTTCTAACACTCCAGGGTACTGGGGCCAACGTCCTGACTTTC. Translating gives CASSFLTLQGTGANVLTF. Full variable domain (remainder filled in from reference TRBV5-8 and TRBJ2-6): EAGVTQSPTHLIKTRGQQATLRCSPISGHTSVYWYQQALGLGLQFLLWYDEGEERNRGNFPPRFSGRQFPNYSSELNVNALELEDSALYLCASSFLTLQGTGANVLTFGAGSRLTVL.

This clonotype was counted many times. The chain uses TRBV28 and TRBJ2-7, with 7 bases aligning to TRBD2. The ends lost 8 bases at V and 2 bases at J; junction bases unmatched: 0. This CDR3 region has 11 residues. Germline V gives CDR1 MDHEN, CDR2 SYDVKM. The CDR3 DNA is TGTGCCAGCGGGGGGGCCTACGAGCAGTACTTC. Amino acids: CASGGAYEQYF.

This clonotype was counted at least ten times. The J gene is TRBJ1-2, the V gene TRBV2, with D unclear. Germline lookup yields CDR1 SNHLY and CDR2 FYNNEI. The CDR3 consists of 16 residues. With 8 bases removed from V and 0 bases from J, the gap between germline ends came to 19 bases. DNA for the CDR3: TGTGCCAGCCGGGAAGAGGGTTTCTCAGCTAACTATGGCTACACCTTC. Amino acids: CASREEGFSANYGYTF.

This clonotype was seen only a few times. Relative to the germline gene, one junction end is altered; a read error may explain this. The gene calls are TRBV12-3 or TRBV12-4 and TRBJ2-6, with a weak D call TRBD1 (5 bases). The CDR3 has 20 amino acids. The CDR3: CANSPRRSGIPLLGANVLTF. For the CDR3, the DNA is TGTGCCAACAGTCCGCGGCGGTCAGGGATTCCTCTCCTTGGGGCCAACGTCCTGACTTTC.

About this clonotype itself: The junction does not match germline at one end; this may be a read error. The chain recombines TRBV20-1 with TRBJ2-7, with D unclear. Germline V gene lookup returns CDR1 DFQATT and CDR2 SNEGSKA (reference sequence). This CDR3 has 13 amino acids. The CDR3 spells CSARPQVTYGQYF. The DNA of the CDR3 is TGCAGTGCTAGACCCCAGGTTACCTACGGGCAGTACTTC.

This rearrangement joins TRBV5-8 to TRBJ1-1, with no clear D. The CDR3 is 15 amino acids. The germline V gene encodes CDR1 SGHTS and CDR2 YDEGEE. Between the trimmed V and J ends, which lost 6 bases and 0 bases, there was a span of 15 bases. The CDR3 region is CASNPLNSLNTEAFF. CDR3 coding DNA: TGTGCCAGCAACCCCCTAAACTCGTTGAACACTGAAGCTTTCTTT.

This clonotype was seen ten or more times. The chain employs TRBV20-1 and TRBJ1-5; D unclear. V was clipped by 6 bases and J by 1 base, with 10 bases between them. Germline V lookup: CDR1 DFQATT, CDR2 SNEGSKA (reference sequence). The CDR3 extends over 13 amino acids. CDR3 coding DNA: TGCAGTGCCCTGGGTGGGAGCAATCAGCCCCAGCATTTT. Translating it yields CSALGGSNQPQHF.

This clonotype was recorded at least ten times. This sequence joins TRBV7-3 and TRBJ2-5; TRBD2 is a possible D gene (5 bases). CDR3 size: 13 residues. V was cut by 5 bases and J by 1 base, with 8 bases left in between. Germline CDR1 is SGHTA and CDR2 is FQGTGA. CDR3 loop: CASSPRAQETQYF. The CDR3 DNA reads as TGTGCCAGCAGCCCGCGGGCCCAAGAGACCCAGTACTTC. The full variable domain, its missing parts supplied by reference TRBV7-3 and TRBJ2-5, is GAGVSQTPSNKVTEKGKYVELRCDPISGHTALYWYRQSLGQGPEFLIYFQGTGAADDSGLPNDRFFAVRPEGSVSTLKIQRTERGDSAVYLCASSPRAQETQYFGPGTRLLVL.

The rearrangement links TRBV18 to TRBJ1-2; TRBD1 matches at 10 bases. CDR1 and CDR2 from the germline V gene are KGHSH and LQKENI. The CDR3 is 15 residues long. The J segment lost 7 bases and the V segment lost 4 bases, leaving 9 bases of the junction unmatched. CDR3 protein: CASSRGTGDGSGYTF. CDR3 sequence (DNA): TGTGCCAGCTCACGAGGGACAGGGGATGGGTCTGGCTACACCTTC.

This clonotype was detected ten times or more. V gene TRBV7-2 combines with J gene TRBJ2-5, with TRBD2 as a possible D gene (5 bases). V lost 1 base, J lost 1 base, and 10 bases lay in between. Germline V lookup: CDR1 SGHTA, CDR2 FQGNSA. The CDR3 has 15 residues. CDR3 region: CASSLVGSSQETQYF. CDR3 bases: TGTGCCAGCAGCTTAGTTGGGAGTAGCCAAGAGACCCAGTACTTC.

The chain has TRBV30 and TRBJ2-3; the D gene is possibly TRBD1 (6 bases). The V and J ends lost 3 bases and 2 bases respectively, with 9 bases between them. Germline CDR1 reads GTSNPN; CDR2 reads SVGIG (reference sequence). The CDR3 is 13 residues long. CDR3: CAWSPGDTDTQYF. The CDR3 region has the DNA TGTGCCTGGAGCCCAGGGGACACAGATACGCAGTATTTT.

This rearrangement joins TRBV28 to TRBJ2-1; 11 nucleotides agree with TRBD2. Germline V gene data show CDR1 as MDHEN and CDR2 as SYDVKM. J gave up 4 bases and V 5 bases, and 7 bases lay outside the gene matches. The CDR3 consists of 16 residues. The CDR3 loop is CASSVTGTSGYNEQFF. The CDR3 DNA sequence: TGTGCCAGCAGTGTAACCGGGACTAGCGGTTACAATGAGCAGTTCTTC.

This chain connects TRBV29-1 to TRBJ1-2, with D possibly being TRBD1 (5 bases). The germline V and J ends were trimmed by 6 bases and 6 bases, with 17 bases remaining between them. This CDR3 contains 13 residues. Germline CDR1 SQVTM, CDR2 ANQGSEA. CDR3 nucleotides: TGCAGCGTGGCCCAGGGCCTTACTCATGGCTACACCTTC. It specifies CSVAQGLTHGYTF.

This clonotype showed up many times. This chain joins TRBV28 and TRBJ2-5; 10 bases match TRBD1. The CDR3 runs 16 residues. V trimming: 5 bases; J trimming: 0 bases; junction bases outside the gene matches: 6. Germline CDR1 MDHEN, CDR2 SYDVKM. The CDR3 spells CASSLGTGVHQETQYF. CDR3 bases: TGTGCCAGCAGTCTCGGGACAGGGGTCCACCAAGAGACCCAGTACTTC.

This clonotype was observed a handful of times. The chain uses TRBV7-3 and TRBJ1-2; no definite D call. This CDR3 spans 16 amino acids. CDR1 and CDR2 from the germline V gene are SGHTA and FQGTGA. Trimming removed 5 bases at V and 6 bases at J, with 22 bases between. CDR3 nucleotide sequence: TGTGCCAGCAGCCCCGACCCGACGGCCCGAGGCGATGGCTACACCTTC. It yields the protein CASSPDPTARGDGYTF.

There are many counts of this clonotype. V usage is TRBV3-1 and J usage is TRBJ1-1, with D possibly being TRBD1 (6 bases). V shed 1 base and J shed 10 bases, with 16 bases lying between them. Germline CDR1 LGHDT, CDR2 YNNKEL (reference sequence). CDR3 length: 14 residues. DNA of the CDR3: TGTGCCAGCAGCCAAGCGAACAGGGTCAGCCGAGCTTTCTTT. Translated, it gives CASSQANRVSRAFF. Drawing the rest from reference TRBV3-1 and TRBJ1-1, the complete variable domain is DTAVSQTPKYLVTQMGNDKSIKCEQNLGHDTMYWYKQDSKKFLKIMFSYNNKELIINETVPNRFSPKSPDKAHLNLHINSLELGDSAVYFCASSQANRVSRAFFGQGTRLTVV.

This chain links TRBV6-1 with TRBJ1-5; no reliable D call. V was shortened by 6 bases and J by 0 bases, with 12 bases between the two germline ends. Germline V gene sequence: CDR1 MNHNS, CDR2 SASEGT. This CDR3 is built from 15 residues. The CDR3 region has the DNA TGTGCCAGCAGAGACGTAAGTTATAGCAATCAGCCCCAGCATTTT. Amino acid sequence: CASRDVSYSNQPQHF.